These T cell receptor beta chains were read from a single sample in a study of blood T cells in healthy people across ages. TCRdb re-analysed the 5' RACE reads in MiXCR, keeping a single row per CDR3 protein. The data contain 600,000 to 1,000,000 distinct CDR3 sequences, about 25% of them singletons. A further study also used this sample, focusing on T cells of mothers and their children.

The sample was blood. The receptors come from a boy younger than 18 in good health. Both conserved end residues are part of each CDR3. The order of the fields is clone size, V gene, D gene, J gene, CDR3 DNA, CDR3 protein. D genes are given only for firm matches. Part of the rows lack a size; the others show once, few, many or a class for expanded clones.

abundance: few; v_gene: TRBV4-1; d_gene: -; j_gene: TRBJ2-7; CDR3nt: TGCGCCAGCAGCCGTGTGGCCGGCTACGAGCAGTACTTC; CDR3aa: CASSRVAGYEQYF
abundance: -; v_gene: TRBV29-1; d_gene: -; j_gene: TRBJ1-1; CDR3nt: TGCAGCGTTGTAGAGCCGAGTACTGAAGCTTTCTTT; CDR3aa: CSVVEPSTEAFF
abundance: once; v_gene: TRBV27; d_gene: TRBD1; j_gene: TRBJ2-1; CDR3nt: TGTGCCAGCAGTTTGTCGACAGGGCTGGATGAGCAGTTCTTC; CDR3aa: CASSLSTGLDEQFF
abundance: few; v_gene: TRBV28; d_gene: TRBD2; j_gene: TRBJ2-1; CDR3nt: TGTGCCAGCAGTTCCGTGACTAGCGTATCCTACAATGAGCAGTTCTTC; CDR3aa: CASSSVTSVSYNEQFF
abundance: -; v_gene: TRBV20-1; d_gene: -; j_gene: TRBJ2-3; CDR3nt: TGCAGTGCCCGTAGGGCCGGGCGGGGAAACGCCGATACGCAGTATTTT; CDR3aa: CSARRAGRGNADTQYF
abundance: -; v_gene: TRBV7-9; d_gene: -; j_gene: TRBJ2-1; CDR3nt: TGTGCCATCAGCTTACGGCCTAGGGGGTACAATGAGCAGTTCTTC; CDR3aa: CAISLRPRGYNEQFF
abundance: -; v_gene: TRBV27; d_gene: -; j_gene: TRBJ1-4; CDR3nt: TGTGCCAGCAGTTTAAGGGTATCAACTAATGAAAAACTGTTTTTT; CDR3aa: CASSLRVSTNEKLFF
abundance: -; v_gene: TRBV29-1; d_gene: -; j_gene: TRBJ2-7; CDR3nt: TGCAGCGTTATGGGGGCCTACGAGCAGTACTTC; CDR3aa: CSVMGAYEQYF
abundance: -; v_gene: TRBV4-2; d_gene: TRBD2; j_gene: TRBJ2-1; CDR3nt: TGTGCCAGCAGCCAAGCAGCGGGAGTGGACTACAATGAGCAGTTCTTC; CDR3aa: CASSQAAGVDYNEQFF
abundance: -; v_gene: TRBV6-2/TRBV6-3; d_gene: -; j_gene: TRBJ2-2; CDR3nt: TGTGCCAGCAGTCCCGCCTTCGGGGGTAGCACCGGGGAGCTGTTTTTT; CDR3aa: CASSPAFGGSTGELFF
abundance: -; v_gene: TRBV3-1; d_gene: -; j_gene: TRBJ2-1; CDR3nt: TGTGCCAGCAGCCAAGCTGTCACTCGGCAGTTCTTC; CDR3aa: CASSQAVTRQFF
abundance: -; v_gene: TRBV14; d_gene: TRBD1; j_gene: TRBJ1-2; CDR3nt: TGTGCCAGCAGCCCTCGGCACGGGACAGCTGCTTATGGCTACACCTTC; CDR3aa: CASSPRHGTAAYGYTF
abundance: few; v_gene: TRBV14; d_gene: -; j_gene: TRBJ2-7; CDR3nt: TGTGCCAGCAGCCAAAACTCATGGGAGCAGTACTTC; CDR3aa: CASSQNSWEQYF
abundance: few; v_gene: TRBV7-3; d_gene: -; j_gene: TRBJ2-1; CDR3nt: TGTGCCAGCAGTTCCGTCTATAGCTCCTACAATGAGCAGTTCTTC; CDR3aa: CASSSVYSSYNEQFF
abundance: -; v_gene: TRBV28; d_gene: TRBD2; j_gene: TRBJ2-3; CDR3nt: TGTGCCAGCAGTACTAGCGGGAGGGCTAGCACAGATACGCAGTATTTT; CDR3aa: CASSTSGRASTDTQYF
abundance: -; v_gene: TRBV20-1; d_gene: TRBD1; j_gene: TRBJ1-3; CDR3nt: TGCAGTGCTCCTTACGACAGGGGCAAAGCTGGAAACACCATATATTTT; CDR3aa: CSAPYDRGKAGNTIYF
abundance: few; v_gene: TRBV29-1; d_gene: TRBD1; j_gene: TRBJ1-2; CDR3nt: TGCAGCGTTCATCCACAGGGGGTAGATGGCTACACCTTC; CDR3aa: CSVHPQGVDGYTF
abundance: -; v_gene: TRBV7-9; d_gene: -; j_gene: TRBJ2-2; CDR3nt: TGTGCCAGCAGCTCCCCGACAACACCCGGGGAGCTGTTTTTT; CDR3aa: CASSSPTTPGELFF
abundance: many; v_gene: TRBV20-1; d_gene: -; j_gene: TRBJ2-5; CDR3nt: TGCAGCGTTGTACGGGCGGAGACCCAGTACTTC; CDR3aa: CSVVRAETQYF
abundance: -; v_gene: TRBV9; d_gene: TRBD2; j_gene: TRBJ2-1; CDR3nt: TGTGCCAGCAGCGTAGCTCTCCGGGAGGGGGACAATGAGCAGTTCTTC; CDR3aa: CASSVALREGDNEQFF
abundance: -; v_gene: TRBV28; d_gene: -; j_gene: TRBJ1-4; CDR3nt: TGTGCCAGCGGGCTCCGGGACGCTAATGAAAAACTGTTTTTT; CDR3aa: CASGLRDANEKLFF
abundance: few; v_gene: TRBV5-5; d_gene: TRBD2; j_gene: TRBJ2-3; CDR3nt: TGTGCCAGCAGCTTGGGACTAGCGGGACCGTACTCGATGGAGGATACGCAGTATTTT; CDR3aa: CASSLGLAGPYSMEDTQYF
abundance: few; v_gene: TRBV15; d_gene: -; j_gene: TRBJ1-3; CDR3nt: TGTGCCACCAGCAGATATAACCGTCAGATGAACTCTGGAAACACCATATATTTT; CDR3aa: CATSRYNRQMNSGNTIYF
abundance: few; v_gene: TRBV5-1; d_gene: -; j_gene: TRBJ2-5; CDR3nt: TGCGCCAGCAGCTTGGCGTCGAAATCCGGGACAAAGTTTGGGTCTGGGGAGACCCAGTACTTC; CDR3aa: CASSLASKSGTKFGSGETQYF
abundance: few; v_gene: TRBV5-1; d_gene: -; j_gene: TRBJ2-2; CDR3nt: TGCGCCAGCAGCTTGGACGAGGCCGGGGAGCTGTTTTTT; CDR3aa: CASSLDEAGELFF
abundance: -; v_gene: TRBV7-2; d_gene: -; j_gene: TRBJ2-5; CDR3nt: TGTGCCAGCAGCTCGGGCCCCCGGGCCGAAGAGACCCAGTACTTC; CDR3aa: CASSSGPRAEETQYF
abundance: -; v_gene: TRBV7-3; d_gene: -; j_gene: TRBJ2-7; CDR3nt: TGTGCCAGCAGCTTATTCCAGGGATCCTCCTACGAGCAGTACTTC; CDR3aa: CASSLFQGSSYEQYF
abundance: few; v_gene: TRBV7-6; d_gene: TRBD1; j_gene: TRBJ2-3; CDR3nt: TGTGCCAGCAGTTGGTCGACAGGGTCTAGCACAGATACGCAGTATTTT; CDR3aa: CASSWSTGSSTDTQYF
abundance: -; v_gene: TRBV21-1; d_gene: -; j_gene: TRBJ1-5; CDR3nt: TGTGCCAGCAGCAAGGGGGAGGGAGACAATCAGCCCCAGCATTTT; CDR3aa: CASSKGEGDNQPQHF
abundance: -; v_gene: TRBV4-3; d_gene: TRBD2; j_gene: TRBJ2-1; CDR3nt: TGCGCCAGCAGCCAAGATCGGGAGGCCCACAATGAGCAGTTCTTC; CDR3aa: CASSQDREAHNEQFF
abundance: -; v_gene: TRBV6-6; d_gene: -; j_gene: TRBJ1-1; CDR3nt: TGTGCCAGCAGTTACTCACCGGGGGCCGACAACACTGAAGCTTTCTTT; CDR3aa: CASSYSPGADNTEAFF